This T cell receptor (beta chain) was captured in a study of blood T cell repertoires in COVID-19. Germline CDR1 reads LGHNA; CDR2 reads YNFKEQ. The CDR3 runs to 16 residues. Trimming took off 9 bases at V and 0 bases at J, with 17 bases between the two ends. The table came from immunoSEQ multiplex PCR; TCRdb's copy has only in-frame clones and leaves some out. The table lists some 140,000 clones, approximately 80% of them singletons. This rearrangement joins TRBV4-2 to TRBJ2-2; D might be TRBD2 (6 bases). The sequenced material came from peripheral blood. The TCR comes from a woman aged 60 to 75 with COVID-19, enrolled during active disease. CDR3 bases: TGTGCCAGTCTGAGCGGGTTGGGGGCGAACACCGGGGAGCTGTTTTTT. Protein sequence: CASLSGLGANTGELFF.